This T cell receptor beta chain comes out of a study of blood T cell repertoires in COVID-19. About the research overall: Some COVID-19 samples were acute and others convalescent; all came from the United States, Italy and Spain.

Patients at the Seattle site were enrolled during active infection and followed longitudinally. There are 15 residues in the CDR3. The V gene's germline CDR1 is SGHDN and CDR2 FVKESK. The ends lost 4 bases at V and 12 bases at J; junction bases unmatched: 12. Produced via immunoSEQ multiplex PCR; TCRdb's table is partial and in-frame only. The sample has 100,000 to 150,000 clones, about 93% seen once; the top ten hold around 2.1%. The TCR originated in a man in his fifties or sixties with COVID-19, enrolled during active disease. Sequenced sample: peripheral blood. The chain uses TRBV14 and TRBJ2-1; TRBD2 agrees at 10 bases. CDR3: CASSPGLAAFGRQFF. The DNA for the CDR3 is TGTGCCAGCAGCCCCGGACTAGCGGCCTTTGGGCGGCAGTTCTTC. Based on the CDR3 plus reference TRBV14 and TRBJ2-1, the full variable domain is EAGVTQFPSHSVIEKGQTVTLRCDPISGHDNLYWYRRVMGKEIKFLLHFVKESKQDESGMPNNRFLAERTGGTYSTLKVQPAELEDSGVYFCASSPGLAAFGRQFFGPGTRLTVL.